These T cell receptor beta chains were read from a single sample in a study of T cell responses to AZD1222 COVID-19 vaccine. Only in-frame clones appear in the TCRdb table, and some are missing; sequencing was by immunoSEQ multiplex PCR. The data show nearly 80,000 clones, with 80% seen just once and roughly a fifth held by the top ten. Sequenced material: peripheral blood, taken on day 0 of AZD1222 vaccination. These receptors all come from an adult in good health. Both conserved end residues are part of each CDR3. The D gene is left open where the match is weak. Not every row has a clone size; where given, it reads once, few, many or a size class.

clone size	V gene	D gene	J gene	CDR3 DNA	CDR3 protein
-	TRBV10-3	TRBD1	TRBJ1-2	TGTGCCATCAAGGAAGGGCAGGGGGCAACCTATGGCTACACCTTC	CAIKEGQGATYGYTF
-	TRBV12-3/TRBV12-4	-	TRBJ2-1	TGTGCCAGCAGTATTAGCGATGAGCAGTTCTTC	CASSISDEQFF
-	TRBV7-6	TRBD2	TRBJ2-1	TGTGCCAGCAGCTTAGTTCCCCCCGGGACTAGCGACTACAATGAGCAGTTCTTC	CASSLVPPGTSDYNEQFF
-	TRBV29-1	-	TRBJ2-5	TGCAGCGTAAACCCTGGGGGATCACAAGAGACCCAGTACTTC	CSVNPGGSQETQYF
-	TRBV5-1	-	TRBJ2-2	TGCGCCAGCAGCTTGGGACGACGGGGGACCCAACGTTCCACCGGGGAGCTGTTTTTT	CASSLGRRGTQRSTGELFF
-	TRBV30	-	TRBJ2-1	TGTGCCTGGGCACCCGGGACTGGCTTTACCGGGAATGAGCAGTTCTTC	CAWAPGTGFTGNEQFF
-	TRBV7-2	-	TRBJ1-1	TGTGCCAGCAGCGCCGCGGGGGGGGGCACTGAAGCTTTCTTT	CASSAAGGGTEAFF
few	TRBV6-1	-	TRBJ1-6	TGTGCCAGCAGTGAAGTCAGGGCTGATAATTCACCCCTCCACTTT	CASSEVRADNSPLHF
once	TRBV7-9	-	TRBJ2-1	TGTGCCAGCAGCTTACAGGGCAATGAGCAGTTCTTC	CASSLQGNEQFF
-	TRBV5-8	-	TRBJ2-7	TGTGCCAGCGTTAGGGACAACTCCTACGAGCAGTACTTC	CASVRDNSYEQYF
once	TRBV27	-	TRBJ1-4	TGTGCCAGCAGTTTATCCTACAGACCAAGAGATGAAAAACTGTTTTTT	CASSLSYRPRDEKLFF
-	TRBV3-1/TRBV3-2	-	TRBJ1-4	TGTGCCAGCAGCCAAGTGGTCAGCCGCTTGGCTGAAAAACTGTTTTTT	CASSQVVSRLAEKLFF
-	TRBV6-5	-	TRBJ1-2	TGTGCCAGCAGTTCTGGGATTGAAGGCTACACCTTC	CASSSGIEGYTF
-	TRBV29-1	TRBD1	TRBJ2-5	TGCAGCGTTATGGTCGGGACAGGGGGGAGGGAGACCCAGTACTTC	CSVMVGTGGRETQYF
-	TRBV27	TRBD2	TRBJ2-2	TGTGCCAGCAGTTCTAGCGGGAGGGTGAACACCGGGGAGCTGTTTTTT	CASSSSGRVNTGELFF
-	TRBV7-9	-	TRBJ2-1	TGTGCCAGCAGCGGTTACAGTGGCCCTAACAATGAGCAGTTCTTC	CASSGYSGPNNEQFF
-	TRBV6-1	-	TRBJ1-1	TGTGCCAGCAGTGAATCCTCGCGGGCTAAGGGTGAAGCTTTCTTT	CASSESSRAKGEAFF
-	TRBV6-4	-	TRBJ1-2	TGTGCCAGCAGCCCGGAGAGAGAGGGCTATGGCTACACCTTC	CASSPEREGYGYTF
many	TRBV7-9	-	TRBJ2-1	TGTGCCAGCTGCGGGGCGGGTGGGGGGAATGAGCAGTTCTTC	CASCGAGGGNEQFF
few	TRBV27	-	TRBJ1-2	TGTGCCAGCAGTCAGGGCCATCCCTATGGCTACACCTTC	CASSQGHPYGYTF
-	TRBV6-1	-	TRBJ1-1	TGTGCCAGCAGTGATCCCCGCGCCGGGACTGAAGCTTTCTTT	CASSDPRAGTEAFF
-	TRBV28	TRBD1	TRBJ1-2	TGTGCCAGCAGTTTTGGGACAGAGGCTGGTGGCTACACCTTC	CASSFGTEAGGYTF
-	TRBV11-2	TRBD1	TRBJ1-2	TGTGCCAGCAGGCGGCCGGGACAGACTAACTATGGCTACACCTTC	CASRRPGQTNYGYTF
-	TRBV7-9	-	TRBJ1-1	TGTGCCAGCAGCTTACGGCGGTCTGAAGCTTTCTTT	CASSLRRSEAFF
-	TRBV6-6	TRBD2	TRBJ2-1	TGTGCCAGCAGTCCTCCGGGACTAGCGACGTTCTTC	CASSPPGLATFF
few	TRBV4-1	-	TRBJ2-1	TGCGCCAGCAGCCAAGCGGGTGGGGTAGGTGAGCAGTTCTTC	CASSQAGGVGEQFF
-	TRBV2	TRBD2	TRBJ2-1	TGTGCCAGCAGCGGACCTTCTAGCGGGAGGAATGAGCAGTTCTTC	CASSGPSSGRNEQFF
-	TRBV6-5	TRBD1	TRBJ2-7	TGTGCCAGCAGCCGGACAGGAATTAGCTACGAGCAGTACTTC	CASSRTGISYEQYF
-	TRBV27	TRBD1	TRBJ1-4	TGTGCCACCGCAGACAGGGGGGTTACTAATGAAAAACTGTTTTTT	CATADRGVTNEKLFF
-	TRBV7-2	TRBD2	TRBJ2-3	TGTGCCAGCAGCCGGAGCGGGAGGGCGGGTTCCGCACAACTCGATACGCAGTATTTT	CASSRSGRAGSAQLDTQYF
-	TRBV2	-	TRBJ1-2	TGTGCCAGCCGGGAGGGGAACTATGGCTACACCTTC	CASREGNYGYTF
-	TRBV10-1	-	TRBJ2-3	TGCGCCAGCAGTGATTCAGCGGAGATCACAGATACGCAGTATTTT	CASSDSAEITDTQYF
once	TRBV27	TRBD1	TRBJ2-7	TGTGCCAGCCCTCAGCAACAGGGGGCTGTTAGTATCTACGAGCAGTACTTC	CASPQQQGAVSIYEQYF
few	TRBV3-1/TRBV3-2	-	TRBJ1-1	TGTGCCAGCAGCCAAGAGAGAGGCAGGAACACTGAAGCTTTCTTT	CASSQERGRNTEAFF
once	TRBV27	TRBD1	TRBJ1-6	TGTGCCAGCAGTTTAGGGACAGGGGTCCTTCTAACCCTCCACTTT	CASSLGTGVLLTLHF
-	TRBV2	-	TRBJ1-4	TGTGCCAGCAGTGAAATGGCGTTCGGGGTCTCCAATGAAAAACTGTTTTTT	CASSEMAFGVSNEKLFF
-	TRBV5-6	-	TRBJ2-1	TGTGCCAGCAGCTTGGTGACCATACAGGGCAATGAGCAGTTCTTC	CASSLVTIQGNEQFF
-	TRBV5-1	TRBD1	TRBJ1-1	TGCGCCAGCAGCTTGGCTACAGGGGGCCTTAACACTGAAGCTTTCTTT	CASSLATGGLNTEAFF
-	TRBV2	-	TRBJ2-1	TGTGCCAGCATGGGTAGCTCCTACAATGAGCAGTTCTTC	CASMGSSYNEQFF
medium-sized	TRBV27	TRBD1	TRBJ2-7	TGTGCCAGCAGTTTGACAGGGAGCTCCTACGAGCAGTACTTC	CASSLTGSSYEQYF
few	TRBV5-4	-	TRBJ2-7	TGTGCCAGCAGCTTGGAAATCGGGAGCTCCTACGAGCAGTACTTC	CASSLEIGSSYEQYF
-	TRBV3-1/TRBV3-2	-	TRBJ1-4	TGTGCCAGCAGCCAAGGGGAAGGGGAAGCTAATGAAAAACTGTTTTTT	CASSQGEGEANEKLFF
-	TRBV5-6	TRBD2	TRBJ2-1	TGTGCCAGCAGCTGGGACTATAGCGGGAGCTCCTACAATGAGCAGTTCTTC	CASSWDYSGSSYNEQFF
-	TRBV6-5	-	TRBJ1-5	TGTGCCAGCAGTTACCCTAGCAATCAGCCCCAGCATTTT	CASSYPSNQPQHF
-	TRBV6-5	TRBD1	TRBJ1-1	TGTGCCACGTGGGGACAGACGAACACTGAAGCTTTCTTT	CATWGQTNTEAFF
-	TRBV4-1	-	TRBJ2-7	TGCGCCAGCAGCCAAGGTGTAGCCTCCTACGAGCAGTACTTC	CASSQGVASYEQYF
-	TRBV18	-	TRBJ1-6	TGTGCCAGCTCGACCCAGAATAATTCACCCCTCCACTTT	CASSTQNNSPLHF
few	TRBV7-9	TRBD2	TRBJ2-3	TGTGCCAGCAGCTTTTTAAGCGGGAACACAGATACGCAGTATTTT	CASSFLSGNTDTQYF
-	TRBV11-1	-	TRBJ2-3	TGTGCCAGCAGCTTAGCGCGAGGAGATACGCAGTATTTT	CASSLARGDTQYF
few	TRBV13	TRBD1	TRBJ1-2	TGTGCCAGCAGCTTGGGCAGGGGGCGAGGTAACTATGGCTACACCTTC	CASSLGRGRGNYGYTF
-	TRBV7-7	-	TRBJ2-1	TGTGCCAGCAGCCCTCAGGTTCCCGGGACTCCCAATGAGCAGTTCTTC	CASSPQVPGTPNEQFF
-	TRBV5-1	-	TRBJ2-7	TGCGCCAGCAGCTTGGAGGACAGGGAGGGCGAGCAGTACTTC	CASSLEDREGEQYF
-	TRBV7-9	-	TRBJ1-4	TGTGCCAGCAGCTTAGCGGGCCCCGGGACTACTAATGAAAAACTGTTTTTT	CASSLAGPGTTNEKLFF
-	TRBV19	TRBD1	TRBJ2-5	TGTGCCAGTAGTAGATCCGGGACAGGGCAGGAGACCCAGTACTTC	CASSRSGTGQETQYF
-	TRBV5-1	TRBD2	TRBJ2-5	TGCGCCAGCAGCTTGGAGGGACTAGCGGGAAGGAGATCGTACCAAGAGACCCAGTACTTC	CASSLEGLAGRRSYQETQYF
few	TRBV4-1	-	TRBJ1-2	TGCGCCAGCAGCCACGCCAAGGCTCCGGCCGACTACACCTTC	CASSHAKAPADYTF
-	TRBV7-8	-	TRBJ2-2	TGTGCCAGCAGCCTACAGTACCAATCGAACACCGGGGAGCTGTTTTTT	CASSLQYQSNTGELFF
-	TRBV2	-	TRBJ2-5	TGTGCCACCGATGGGCCCCAAGAGACCCAGTACTTC	CATDGPQETQYF
-	TRBV19	-	TRBJ2-2	TGTGCCAGTAGTATTGCGCTGGGGTTTTTGGGGGAGCTGTTTTTT	CASSIALGFLGELFF
-	TRBV5-1	-	TRBJ1-1	TGCGCCAGCAGCTTGAGGACGGAGGGGAGCACTGAAGCTTTCTTT	CASSLRTEGSTEAFF